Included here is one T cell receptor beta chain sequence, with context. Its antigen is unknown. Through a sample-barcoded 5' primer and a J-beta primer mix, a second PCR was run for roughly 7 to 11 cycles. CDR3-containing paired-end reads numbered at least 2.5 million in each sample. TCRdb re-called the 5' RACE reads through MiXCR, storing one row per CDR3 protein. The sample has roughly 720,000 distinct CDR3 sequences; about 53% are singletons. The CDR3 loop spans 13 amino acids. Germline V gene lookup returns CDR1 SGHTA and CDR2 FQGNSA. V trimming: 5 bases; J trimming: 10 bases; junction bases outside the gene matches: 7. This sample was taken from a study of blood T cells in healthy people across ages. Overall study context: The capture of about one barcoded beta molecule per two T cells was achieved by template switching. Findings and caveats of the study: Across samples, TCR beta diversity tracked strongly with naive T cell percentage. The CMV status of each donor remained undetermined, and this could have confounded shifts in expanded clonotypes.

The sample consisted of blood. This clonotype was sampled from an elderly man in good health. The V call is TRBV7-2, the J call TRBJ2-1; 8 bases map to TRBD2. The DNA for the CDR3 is TGTGCCAGCAGCCCCGCCGCTAGCGGGGAGCAGTTCTTC. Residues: CASSPAASGEQFF.